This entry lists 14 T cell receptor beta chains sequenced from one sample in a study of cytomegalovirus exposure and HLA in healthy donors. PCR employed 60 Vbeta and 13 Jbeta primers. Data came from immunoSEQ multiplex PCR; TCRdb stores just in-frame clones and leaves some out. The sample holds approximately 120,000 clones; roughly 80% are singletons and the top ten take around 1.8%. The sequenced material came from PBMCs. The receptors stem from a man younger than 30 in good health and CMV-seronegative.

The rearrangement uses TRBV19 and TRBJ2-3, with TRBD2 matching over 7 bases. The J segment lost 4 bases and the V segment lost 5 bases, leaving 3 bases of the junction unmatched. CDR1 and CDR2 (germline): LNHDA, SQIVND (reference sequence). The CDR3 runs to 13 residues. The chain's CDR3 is CASSVGLADTQYF. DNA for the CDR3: TGTGCCAGTAGTGTTGGACTAGCAGATACGCAGTATTTT.

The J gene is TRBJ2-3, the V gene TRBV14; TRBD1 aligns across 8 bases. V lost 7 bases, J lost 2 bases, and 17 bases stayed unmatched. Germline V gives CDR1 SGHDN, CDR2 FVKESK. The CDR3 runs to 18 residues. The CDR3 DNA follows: TGTGCCAGCACCGAAGGCCCAACGCAGGGGGCGGTCACAGATACGCAGTATTTT. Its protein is CASTEGPTQGAVTDTQYF.

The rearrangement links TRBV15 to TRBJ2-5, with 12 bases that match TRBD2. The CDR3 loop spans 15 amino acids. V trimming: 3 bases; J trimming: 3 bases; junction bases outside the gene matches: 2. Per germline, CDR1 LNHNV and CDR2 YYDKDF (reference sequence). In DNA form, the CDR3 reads TGTGCCACCAGCAGCTGGACTAGCGGGGAAGAGACCCAGTACTTC. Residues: CATSSWTSGEETQYF.

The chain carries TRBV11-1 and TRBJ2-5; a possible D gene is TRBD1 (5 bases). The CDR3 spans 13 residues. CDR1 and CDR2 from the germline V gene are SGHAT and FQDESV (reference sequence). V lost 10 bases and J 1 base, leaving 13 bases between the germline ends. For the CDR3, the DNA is TGTGCCATCTCTGACAGAGCCCAAGAGACCCAGTACTTC. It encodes CAISDRAQETQYF.

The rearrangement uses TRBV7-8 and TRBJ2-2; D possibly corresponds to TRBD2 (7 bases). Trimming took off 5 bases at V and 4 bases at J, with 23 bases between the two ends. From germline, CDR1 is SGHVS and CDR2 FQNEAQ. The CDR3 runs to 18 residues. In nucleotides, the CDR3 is TGTGCCAGCAGCCCTCCCCCTTTGTGGGGGGGGGCCACCGGGGAGCTGTTTTTT. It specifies CASSPPPLWGGATGELFF.

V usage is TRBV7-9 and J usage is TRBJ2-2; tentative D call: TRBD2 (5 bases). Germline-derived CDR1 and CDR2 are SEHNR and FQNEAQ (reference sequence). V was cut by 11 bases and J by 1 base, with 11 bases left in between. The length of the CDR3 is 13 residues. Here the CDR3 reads CAAMGENTGELFF. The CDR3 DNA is TGTGCCGCCATGGGAGAGAACACCGGGGAGCTGTTTTTT.

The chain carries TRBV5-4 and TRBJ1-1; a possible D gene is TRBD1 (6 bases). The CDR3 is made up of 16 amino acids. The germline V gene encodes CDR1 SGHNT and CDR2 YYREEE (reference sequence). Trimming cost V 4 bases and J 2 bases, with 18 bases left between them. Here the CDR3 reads CASSGVTGSGNTEAFF. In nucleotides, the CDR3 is TGTGCCAGCAGCGGAGTCACAGGGAGTGGAAACACTGAAGCTTTCTTT.

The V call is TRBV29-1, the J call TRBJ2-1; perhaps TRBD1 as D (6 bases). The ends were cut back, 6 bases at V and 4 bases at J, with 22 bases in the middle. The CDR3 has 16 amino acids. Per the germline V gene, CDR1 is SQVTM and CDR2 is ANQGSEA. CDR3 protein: CSVEPSEGVGYNEQFF. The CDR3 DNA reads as TGCAGCGTCGAACCGTCTGAGGGGGTAGGGTACAATGAGCAGTTCTTC.

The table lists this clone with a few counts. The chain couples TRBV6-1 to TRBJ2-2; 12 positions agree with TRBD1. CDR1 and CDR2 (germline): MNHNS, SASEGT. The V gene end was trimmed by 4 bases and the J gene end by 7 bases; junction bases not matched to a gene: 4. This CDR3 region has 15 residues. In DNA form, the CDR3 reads TGTGCCAGCAGTGGGGACAGGGGGCCCGTCGGGGAGCTGTTTTTT. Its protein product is CASSGDRGPVGELFF.

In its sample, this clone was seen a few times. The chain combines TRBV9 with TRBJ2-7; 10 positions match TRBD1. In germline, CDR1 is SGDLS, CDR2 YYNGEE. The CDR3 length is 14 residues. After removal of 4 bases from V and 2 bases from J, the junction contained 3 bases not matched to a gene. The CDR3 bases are TGTGCCAGCAGCCCCGGACAGGGGGCCTACGAGCAGTACTTC. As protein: CASSPGQGAYEQYF.

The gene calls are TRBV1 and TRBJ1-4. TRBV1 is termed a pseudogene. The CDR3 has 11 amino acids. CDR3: CTSSSDTGENF. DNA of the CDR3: TGCACCAGCAGCTCAGACACGGGGGAAAACTTT.

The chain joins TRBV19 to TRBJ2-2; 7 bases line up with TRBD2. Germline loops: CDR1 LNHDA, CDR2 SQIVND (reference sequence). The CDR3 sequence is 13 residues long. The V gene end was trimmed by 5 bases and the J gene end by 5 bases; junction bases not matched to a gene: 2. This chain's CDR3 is CASSLGGTGELFF. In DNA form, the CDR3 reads TGTGCCAGTAGTCTGGGGGGGACCGGGGAGCTGTTTTTT.

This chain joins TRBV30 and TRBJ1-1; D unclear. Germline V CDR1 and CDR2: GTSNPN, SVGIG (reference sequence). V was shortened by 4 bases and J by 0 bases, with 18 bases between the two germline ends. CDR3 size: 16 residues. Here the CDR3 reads CAWTRRSKGVNTEAFF. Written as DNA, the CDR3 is TGTGCCTGGACTCGACGGTCCAAAGGAGTGAACACTGAAGCTTTCTTT.

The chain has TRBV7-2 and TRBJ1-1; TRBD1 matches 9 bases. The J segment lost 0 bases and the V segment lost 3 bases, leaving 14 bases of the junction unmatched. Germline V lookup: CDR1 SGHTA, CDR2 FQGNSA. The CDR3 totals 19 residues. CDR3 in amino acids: CASSLGRRTGERMNTEAFF. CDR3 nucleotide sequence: TGTGCCAGCAGCTTGGGACGTAGGACAGGGGAGCGGATGAACACTGAAGCTTTCTTT. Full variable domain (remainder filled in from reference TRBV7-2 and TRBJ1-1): GAGVSQSPSNKVTEKGKDVELRCDPISGHTALYWYRQSLGQGLEFLIYFQGNSAPDKSGLPSDRFSAERTGGSVSTLTIQRTQQEDSAVYLCASSLGRRTGERMNTEAFFGQGTRLTVV.